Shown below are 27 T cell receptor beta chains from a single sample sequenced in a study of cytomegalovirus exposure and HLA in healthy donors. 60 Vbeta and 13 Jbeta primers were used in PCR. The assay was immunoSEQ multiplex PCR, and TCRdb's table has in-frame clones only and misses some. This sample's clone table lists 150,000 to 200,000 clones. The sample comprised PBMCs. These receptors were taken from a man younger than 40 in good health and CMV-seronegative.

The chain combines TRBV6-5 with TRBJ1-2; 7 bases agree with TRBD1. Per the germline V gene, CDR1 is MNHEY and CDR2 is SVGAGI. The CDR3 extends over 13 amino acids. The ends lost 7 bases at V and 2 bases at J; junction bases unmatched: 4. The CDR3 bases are TGTGCCAGCACCTGGACAGGAAACTATGGCTACACCTTC. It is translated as CASTWTGNYGYTF.

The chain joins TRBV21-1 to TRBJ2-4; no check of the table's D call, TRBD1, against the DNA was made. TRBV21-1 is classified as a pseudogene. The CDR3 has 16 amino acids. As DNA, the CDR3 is TGTGCCAGCAGCGGCACGACAGGGTGTGACAAAAACATTCAGTACTTC. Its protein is CASSGTTGCDKNIQYF.

The chain's CDR3 is CASSDLGQGEETQYF. CDR3 sequence (DNA): TGTGCCAGCAGTGATTTGGGACAGGGGGAAGAGACCCAGTACTTC. This chain connects TRBV6-1 to TRBJ2-5; 11 bases are shared with TRBD1. V was clipped by 3 bases and J by 3 bases; unmatched bases: 3. The CDR3 totals 15 residues. Germline V CDR1 and CDR2: MNHNS, SASEGT.

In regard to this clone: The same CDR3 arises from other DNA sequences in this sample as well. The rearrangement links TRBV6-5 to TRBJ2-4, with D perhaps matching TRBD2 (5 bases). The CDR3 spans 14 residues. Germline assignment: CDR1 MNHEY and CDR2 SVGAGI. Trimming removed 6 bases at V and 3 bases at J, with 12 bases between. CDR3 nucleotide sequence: TGTGCCAGCAGCTTCGGGCGGGTCAAAAACATTCAGTACTTC. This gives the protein CASSFGRVKNIQYF.

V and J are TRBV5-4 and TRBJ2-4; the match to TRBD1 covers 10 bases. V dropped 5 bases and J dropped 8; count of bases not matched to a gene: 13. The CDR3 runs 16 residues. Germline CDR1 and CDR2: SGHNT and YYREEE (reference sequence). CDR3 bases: TGTGCCAGCAGTCCAGGATGGATCGGGACAGGGGACATTCAGTACTTC. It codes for CASSPGWIGTGDIQYF.

The CDR3 reads CASGWTDDTEAFF. Here the CDR3 DNA reads TGCGCCAGCGGGTGGACAGACGACACTGAAGCTTTCTTT. The chain uses TRBV5-1 and TRBJ1-1; D might be TRBD1 (6 bases). Germline CDR1 and CDR2: SGHRS and YFSETQ. Trimming removed 7 bases at V and 3 bases at J, with 13 bases between. This CDR3 is 13 amino acids long.

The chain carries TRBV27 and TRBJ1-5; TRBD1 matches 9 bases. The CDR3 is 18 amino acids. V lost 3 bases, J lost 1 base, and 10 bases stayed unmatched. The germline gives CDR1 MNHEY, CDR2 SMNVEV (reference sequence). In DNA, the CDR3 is TGTGCCAGCAGTTTTTACAGGACAGGGGCTTTGAGCAATCAGCCCCAGCATTTT. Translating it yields CASSFYRTGALSNQPQHF.

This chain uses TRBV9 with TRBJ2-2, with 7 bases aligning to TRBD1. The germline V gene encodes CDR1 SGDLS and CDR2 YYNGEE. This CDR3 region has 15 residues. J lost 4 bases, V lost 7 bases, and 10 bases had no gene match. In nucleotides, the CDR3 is TGTGCCAGCGATTCTCGGGACAGAACCACCGGGGAGCTGTTTTTT. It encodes CASDSRDRTTGELFF.

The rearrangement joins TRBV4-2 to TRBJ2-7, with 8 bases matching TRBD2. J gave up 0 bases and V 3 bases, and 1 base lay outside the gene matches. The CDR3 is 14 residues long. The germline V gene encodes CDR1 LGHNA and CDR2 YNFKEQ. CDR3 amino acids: CASSQTSDSYEQYF. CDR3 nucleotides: TGTGCCAGCAGCCAGACTAGCGACTCCTACGAGCAGTACTTC.

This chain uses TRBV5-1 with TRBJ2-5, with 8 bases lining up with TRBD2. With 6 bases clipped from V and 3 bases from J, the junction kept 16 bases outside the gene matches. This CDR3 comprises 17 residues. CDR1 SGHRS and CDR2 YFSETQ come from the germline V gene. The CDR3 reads CASNRGGSVAGEETQYF. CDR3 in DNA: TGCGCCAGCAATCGGGGGGGATCCGTGGCAGGGGAAGAGACCCAGTACTTC.

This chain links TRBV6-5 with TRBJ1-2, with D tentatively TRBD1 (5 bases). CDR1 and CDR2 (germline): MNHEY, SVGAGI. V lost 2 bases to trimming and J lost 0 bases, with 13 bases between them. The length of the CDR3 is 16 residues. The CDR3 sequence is CASSYRQIPSNYGYTF. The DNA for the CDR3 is TGTGCCAGCAGTTACCGACAGATTCCTTCTAACTATGGCTACACCTTC.

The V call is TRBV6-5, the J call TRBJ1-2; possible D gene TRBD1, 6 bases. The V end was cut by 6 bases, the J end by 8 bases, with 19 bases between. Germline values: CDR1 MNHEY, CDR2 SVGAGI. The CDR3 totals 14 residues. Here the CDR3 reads CASSKGVRGKGYTF. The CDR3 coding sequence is TGTGCCAGCAGCAAGGGTGTTAGGGGGAAGGGCTACACCTTC.

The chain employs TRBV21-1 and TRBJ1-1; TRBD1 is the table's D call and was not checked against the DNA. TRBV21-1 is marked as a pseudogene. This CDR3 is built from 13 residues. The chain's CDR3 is CASQGEWDTEAFF. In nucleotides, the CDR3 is TGTGCCAGCCAGGGTGAATGGGACACTGAAGCTTTCTTT.

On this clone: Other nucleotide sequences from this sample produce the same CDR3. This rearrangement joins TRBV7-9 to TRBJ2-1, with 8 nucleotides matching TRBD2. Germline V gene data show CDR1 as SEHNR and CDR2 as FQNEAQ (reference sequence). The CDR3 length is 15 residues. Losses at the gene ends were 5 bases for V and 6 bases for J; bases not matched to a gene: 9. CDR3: CASSPPGLVGNEQFF. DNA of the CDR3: TGTGCCAGCAGCCCACCGGGACTAGTCGGCAATGAGCAGTTCTTC.

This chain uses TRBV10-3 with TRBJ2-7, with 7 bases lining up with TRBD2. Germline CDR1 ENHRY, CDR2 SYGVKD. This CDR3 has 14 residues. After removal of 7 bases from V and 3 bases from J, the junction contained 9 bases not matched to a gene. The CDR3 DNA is TGTGCCATCAAGCGGGGACCGAACGACTACGAGCAGTACTTC. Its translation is CAIKRGPNDYEQYF.

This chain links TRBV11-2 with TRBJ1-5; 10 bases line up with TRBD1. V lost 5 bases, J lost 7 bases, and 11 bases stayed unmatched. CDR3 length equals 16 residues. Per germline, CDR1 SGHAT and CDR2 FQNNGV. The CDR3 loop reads CASSRGGQGNPQPQHF. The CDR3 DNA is TGTGCCAGCAGCCGAGGGGGACAGGGGAATCCGCAGCCCCAGCATTTT. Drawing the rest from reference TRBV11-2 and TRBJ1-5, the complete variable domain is EAGVAQSPRYKIIEKRQSVAFWCNPISGHATLYWYQQILGQGPKLLIQFQNNGVVDDSQLPKDRFSAERLKGVDSTLKIQPAKLEDSAVYLCASSRGGQGNPQPQHFGDGTRLSIL.

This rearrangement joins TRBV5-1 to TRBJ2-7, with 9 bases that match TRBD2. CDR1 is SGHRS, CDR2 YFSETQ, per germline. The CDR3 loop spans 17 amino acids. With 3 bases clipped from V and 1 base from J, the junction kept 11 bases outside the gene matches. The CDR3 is CASSSTPTSGSSYEQYF. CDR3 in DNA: TGCGCCAGCAGCTCCACGCCGACTAGCGGTTCATCCTACGAGCAGTACTTC.

The CDR3 loop reads CASSPRGPASSYEQYF. The CDR3, as DNA: TGTGCCAGCAGCCCGCGGGGGCCAGCGAGTTCCTACGAGCAGTACTTC. The J gene is TRBJ2-5, the V gene TRBV5-4, with a tentative D call TRBD2 (7 bases). The DNA end favors TRBJ2-7, so the J call may be wrong. The germline V gene encodes CDR1 SGHNT and CDR2 YYREEE (reference sequence). The CDR3 runs 16 residues.

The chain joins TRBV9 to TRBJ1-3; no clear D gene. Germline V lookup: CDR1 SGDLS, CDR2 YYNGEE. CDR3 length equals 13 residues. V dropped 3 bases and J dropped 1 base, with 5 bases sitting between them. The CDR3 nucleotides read TGTGCCAGCAGCGATGAGTCTGGAAACACCATATATTTT. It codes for CASSDESGNTIYF.

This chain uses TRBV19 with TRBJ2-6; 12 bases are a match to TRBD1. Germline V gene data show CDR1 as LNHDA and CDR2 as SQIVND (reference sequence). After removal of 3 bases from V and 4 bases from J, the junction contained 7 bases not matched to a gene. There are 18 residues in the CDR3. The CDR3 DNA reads TGTGCCAGTAGTATTCCGGGACAGGGGGCGGGAGGGGCCAACGTCCTGACTTTC. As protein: CASSIPGQGAGGANVLTF.

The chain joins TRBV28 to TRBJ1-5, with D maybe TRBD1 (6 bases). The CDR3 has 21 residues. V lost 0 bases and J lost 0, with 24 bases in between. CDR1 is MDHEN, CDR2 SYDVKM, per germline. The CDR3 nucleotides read TGTGCCAGCAGTTTATGGGTTTTAGGGTCGGACAGCCAATATAGCAATCAGCCCCAGCATTTT. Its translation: CASSLWVLGSDSQYSNQPQHF.

This chain's CDR3 is CASSPGLAGLNEQFF. The CDR3 DNA is TGTGCCAGCAGCCCGGGACTAGCGGGATTGAATGAGCAGTTCTTC. The rearrangement joins TRBV14 to TRBJ2-1, with TRBD2 identical over 13 bases. Germline assignment: CDR1 SGHDN and CDR2 FVKESK. The ends lost 4 bases at V and 7 bases at J; junction bases unmatched: 4. CDR3 length: 15 amino acids.

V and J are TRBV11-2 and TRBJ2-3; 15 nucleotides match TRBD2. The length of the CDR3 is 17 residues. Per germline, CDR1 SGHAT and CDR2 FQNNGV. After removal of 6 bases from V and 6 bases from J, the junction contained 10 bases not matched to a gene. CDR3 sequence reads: CASRSPGLAGGADTQYF. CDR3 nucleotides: TGTGCCAGCAGATCCCCGGGACTAGCGGGAGGAGCGGATACGCAGTATTTT. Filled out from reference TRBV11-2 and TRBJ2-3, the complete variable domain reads EAGVAQSPRYKIIEKRQSVAFWCNPISGHATLYWYQQILGQGPKLLIQFQNNGVVDDSQLPKDRFSAERLKGVDSTLKIQPAKLEDSAVYLCASRSPGLAGGADTQYFGPGTRLTVL.

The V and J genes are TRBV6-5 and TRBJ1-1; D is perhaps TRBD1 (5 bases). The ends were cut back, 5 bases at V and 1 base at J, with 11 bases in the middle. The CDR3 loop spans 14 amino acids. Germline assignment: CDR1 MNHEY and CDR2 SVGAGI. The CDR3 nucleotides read TGTGCCAGCAGTCGAGACCAGGGGAACACTGAAGCTTTCTTT. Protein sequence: CASSRDQGNTEAFF.

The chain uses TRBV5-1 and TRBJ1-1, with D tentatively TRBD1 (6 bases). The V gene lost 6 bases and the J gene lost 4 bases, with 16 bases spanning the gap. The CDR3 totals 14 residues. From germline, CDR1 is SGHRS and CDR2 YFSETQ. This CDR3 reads CASTEGGGPTEAFF. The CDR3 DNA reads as TGCGCCAGCACCGAAGGGGGTGGACCCACTGAAGCTTTCTTT.

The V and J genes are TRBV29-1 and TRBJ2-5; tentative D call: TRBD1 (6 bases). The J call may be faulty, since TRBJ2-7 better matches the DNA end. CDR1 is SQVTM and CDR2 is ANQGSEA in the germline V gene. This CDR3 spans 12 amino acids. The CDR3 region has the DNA TGCAGCGGGACGACAGGCCCCTACGAGCAGTACTTC. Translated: CSGTTGPYEQYF.

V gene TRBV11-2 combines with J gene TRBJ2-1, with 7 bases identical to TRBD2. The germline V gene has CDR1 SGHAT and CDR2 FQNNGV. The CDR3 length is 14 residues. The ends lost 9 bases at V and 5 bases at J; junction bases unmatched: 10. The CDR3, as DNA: TGTGCCAGTGGGGGGGTCGAATGGGACAATGAGCAGTTCTTC. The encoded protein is CASGGVEWDNEQFF.